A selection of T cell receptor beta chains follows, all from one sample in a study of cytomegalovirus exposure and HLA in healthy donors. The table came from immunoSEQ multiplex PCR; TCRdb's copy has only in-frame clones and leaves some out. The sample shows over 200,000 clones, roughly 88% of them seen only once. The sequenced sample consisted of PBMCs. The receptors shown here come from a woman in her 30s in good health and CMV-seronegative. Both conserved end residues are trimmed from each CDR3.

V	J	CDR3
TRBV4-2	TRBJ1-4	ASSQEVAGVGGEKLF
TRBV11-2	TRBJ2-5	ASHNRRASETQY
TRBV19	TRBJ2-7	ASSIMAGESSYEQY
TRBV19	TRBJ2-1	ASMETYNEQF
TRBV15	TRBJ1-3	ATSREVTGNTIY
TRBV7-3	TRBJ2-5	ASSRGSGETQY
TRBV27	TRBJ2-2	ASSLRGQGASNTGELF
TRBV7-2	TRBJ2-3	ASSSIGGVSTDTQY
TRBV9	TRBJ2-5	ASSPGTSGETQY
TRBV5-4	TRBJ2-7	ASSSDGVYEQY
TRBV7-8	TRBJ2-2	ASSSGGTHTGELF
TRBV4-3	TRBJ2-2	ASSPDSGIPGWYGELF
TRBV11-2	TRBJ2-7	ASSQAVREKSSYEQY
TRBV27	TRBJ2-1	ASSGLAGAPSYNEQF
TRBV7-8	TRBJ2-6	ASSPFGSSGANVLT
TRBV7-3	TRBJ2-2	ASSSKPGLAGGLTGELF
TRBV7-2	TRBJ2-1	ASSSRPTSGSGEQF
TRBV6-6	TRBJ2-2	ASSSQGKAYRELF